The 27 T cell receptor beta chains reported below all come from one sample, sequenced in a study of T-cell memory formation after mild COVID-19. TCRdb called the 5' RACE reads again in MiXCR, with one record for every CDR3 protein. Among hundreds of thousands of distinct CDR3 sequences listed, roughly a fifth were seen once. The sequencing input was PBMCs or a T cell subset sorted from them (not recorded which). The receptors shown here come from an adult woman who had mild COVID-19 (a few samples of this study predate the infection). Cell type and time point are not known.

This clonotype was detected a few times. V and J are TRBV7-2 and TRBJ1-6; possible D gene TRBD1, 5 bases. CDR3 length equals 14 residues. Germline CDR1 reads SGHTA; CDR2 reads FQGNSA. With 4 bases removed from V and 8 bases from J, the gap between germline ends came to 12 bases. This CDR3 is CASSSRGRHSPLHF. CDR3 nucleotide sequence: TGTGCCAGCAGCTCACGGGGCAGACATTCACCCCTCCACTTT.

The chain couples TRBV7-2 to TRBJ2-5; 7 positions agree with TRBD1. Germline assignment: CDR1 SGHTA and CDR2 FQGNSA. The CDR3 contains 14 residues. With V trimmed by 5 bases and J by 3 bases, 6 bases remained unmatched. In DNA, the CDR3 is TGTGCCAGCAGCGTAACGGGGACAGAAGAGACCCAGTACTTC. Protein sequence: CASSVTGTEETQYF.

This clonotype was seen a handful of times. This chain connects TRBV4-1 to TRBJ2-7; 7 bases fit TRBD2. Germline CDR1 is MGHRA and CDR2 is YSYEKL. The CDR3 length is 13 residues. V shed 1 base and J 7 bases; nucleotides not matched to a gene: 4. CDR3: CASSQVVGREQYF. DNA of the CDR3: TGCGCCAGCAGCCAAGTCGTCGGGAGGGAGCAGTACTTC.

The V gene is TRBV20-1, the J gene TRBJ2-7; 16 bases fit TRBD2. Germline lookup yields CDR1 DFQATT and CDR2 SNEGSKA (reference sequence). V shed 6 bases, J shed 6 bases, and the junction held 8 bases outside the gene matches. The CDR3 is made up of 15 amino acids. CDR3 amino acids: CSANLGLAGGGEQYF. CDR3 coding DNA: TGCAGTGCAAACCTGGGACTAGCGGGAGGGGGCGAGCAGTACTTC.

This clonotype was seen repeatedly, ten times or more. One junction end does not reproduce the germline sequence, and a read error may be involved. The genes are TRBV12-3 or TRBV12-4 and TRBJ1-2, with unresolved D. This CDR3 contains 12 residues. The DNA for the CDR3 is TGCGCCAGCAGCTTGACTAACTATGGCTACACCTTC. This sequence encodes CASSLTNYGYTF.

The chain's CDR3 is CSAQGWDTEAFF. DNA of the CDR3: TGCAGCGCCCAAGGATGGGACACTGAAGCTTTCTTT. V is TRBV29-1 and J is TRBJ1-1; no clear D gene. The CDR3 is made up of 12 amino acids. Germline CDR1 and CDR2: SQVTM and ANQGSEA. V was clipped by 7 bases and J by 3 bases, with 12 bases between them.

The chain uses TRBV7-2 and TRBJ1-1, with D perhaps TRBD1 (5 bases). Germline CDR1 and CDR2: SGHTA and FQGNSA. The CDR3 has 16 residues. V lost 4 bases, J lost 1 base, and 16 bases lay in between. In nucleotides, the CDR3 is TGTGCCAGCAGCTCCCATCAGGGTATGACGAACACTGAAGCTTTCTTT. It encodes CASSSHQGMTNTEAFF. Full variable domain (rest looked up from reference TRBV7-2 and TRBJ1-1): GAGVSQSPSNKVTEKGKDVELRCDPISGHTALYWYRQSLGQGLEFLIYFQGNSAPDKSGLPSDRFSAERTGGSVSTLTIQRTQQEDSAVYLCASSSHQGMTNTEAFFGQGTRLTVV.

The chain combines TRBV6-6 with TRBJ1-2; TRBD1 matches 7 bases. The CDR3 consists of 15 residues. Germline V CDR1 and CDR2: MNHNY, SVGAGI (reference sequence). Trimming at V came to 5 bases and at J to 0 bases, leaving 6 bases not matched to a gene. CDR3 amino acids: CASSNRGQANYGYTF. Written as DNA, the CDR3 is TGTGCCAGCAGTAATAGGGGGCAAGCTAACTATGGCTACACCTTC.

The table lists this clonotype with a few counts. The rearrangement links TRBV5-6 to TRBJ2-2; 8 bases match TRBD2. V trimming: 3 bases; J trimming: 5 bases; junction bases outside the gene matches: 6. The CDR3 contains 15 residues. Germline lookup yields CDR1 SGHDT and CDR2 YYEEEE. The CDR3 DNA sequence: TGTGCCAGCAGCTCGGCGGGGGGCCTGACCGGGGAGCTGTTTTTT. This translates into CASSSAGGLTGELFF.

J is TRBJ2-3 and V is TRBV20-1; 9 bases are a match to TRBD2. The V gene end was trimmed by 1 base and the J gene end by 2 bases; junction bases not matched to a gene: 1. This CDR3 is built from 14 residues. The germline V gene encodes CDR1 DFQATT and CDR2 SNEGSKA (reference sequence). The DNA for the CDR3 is TGCAGTGCTAGAGGCGGGGGGGTCACAGATACGCAGTATTTT. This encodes CSARGGGVTDTQYF.

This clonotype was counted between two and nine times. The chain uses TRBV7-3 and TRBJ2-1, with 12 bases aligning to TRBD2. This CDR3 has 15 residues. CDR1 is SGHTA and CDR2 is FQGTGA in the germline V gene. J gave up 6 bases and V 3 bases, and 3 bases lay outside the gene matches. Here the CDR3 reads CASSLTSGSVNEQFF. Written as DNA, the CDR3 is TGTGCCAGCAGCTTGACTAGCGGGAGTGTCAATGAGCAGTTCTTC.

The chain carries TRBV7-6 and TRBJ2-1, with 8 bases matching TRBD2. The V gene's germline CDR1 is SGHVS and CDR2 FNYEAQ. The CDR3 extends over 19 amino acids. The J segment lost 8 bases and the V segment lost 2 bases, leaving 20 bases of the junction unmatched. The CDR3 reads CASSLTVSSGGPKGDEQFF. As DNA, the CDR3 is TGTGCCAGCAGCTTAACGGTTTCCAGCGGGGGACCTAAAGGGGATGAGCAGTTCTTC.

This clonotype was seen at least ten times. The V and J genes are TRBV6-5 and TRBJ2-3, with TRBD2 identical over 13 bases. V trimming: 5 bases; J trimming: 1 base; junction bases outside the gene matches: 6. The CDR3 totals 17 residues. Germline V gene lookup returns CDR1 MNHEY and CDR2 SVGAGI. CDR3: CASSRTSGSLGTDTQYF. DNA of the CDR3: TGTGCCAGCAGTCGGACTAGCGGGAGCCTCGGCACAGATACGCAGTATTTT.

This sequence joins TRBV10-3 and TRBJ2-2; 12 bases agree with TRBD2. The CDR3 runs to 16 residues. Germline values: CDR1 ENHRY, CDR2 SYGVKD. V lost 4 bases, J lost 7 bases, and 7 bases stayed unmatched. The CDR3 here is CAISVTSGSGGGELFF. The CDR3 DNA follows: TGTGCCATCAGTGTGACTAGCGGGAGCGGAGGCGGGGAGCTGTTTTTT.

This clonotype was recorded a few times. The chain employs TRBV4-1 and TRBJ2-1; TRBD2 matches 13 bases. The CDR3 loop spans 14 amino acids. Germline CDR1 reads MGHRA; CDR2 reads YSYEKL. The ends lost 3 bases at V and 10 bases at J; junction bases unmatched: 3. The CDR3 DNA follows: TGCGCCAGCAGCCACCGACTAGCGGGAGGCGAGCAGTTCTTC. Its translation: CASSHRLAGGEQFF.

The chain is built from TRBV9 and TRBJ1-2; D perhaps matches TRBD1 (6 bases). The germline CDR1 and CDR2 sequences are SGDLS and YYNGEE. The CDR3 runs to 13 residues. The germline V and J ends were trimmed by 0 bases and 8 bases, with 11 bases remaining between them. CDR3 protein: CASSVDGGVGYTF. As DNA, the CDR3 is TGTGCCAGCAGCGTAGATGGGGGCGTCGGCTACACCTTC. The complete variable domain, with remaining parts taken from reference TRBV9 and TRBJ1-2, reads DSGVTQTPKHLITATGQRVTLRCSPRSGDLSVYWYQQSLDQGLQFLIQYYNGEERAKGNILERFSAQQFPDLHSELNLSSLELGDSALYFCASSVDGGVGYTFGSGTRLTVV.

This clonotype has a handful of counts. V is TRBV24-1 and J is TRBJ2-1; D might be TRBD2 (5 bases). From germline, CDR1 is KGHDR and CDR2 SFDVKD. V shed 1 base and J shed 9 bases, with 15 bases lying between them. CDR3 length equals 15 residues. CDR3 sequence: CATSDLWGEAGEQFF. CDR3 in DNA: TGTGCCACCAGTGATTTATGGGGAGAGGCTGGTGAGCAGTTCTTC.

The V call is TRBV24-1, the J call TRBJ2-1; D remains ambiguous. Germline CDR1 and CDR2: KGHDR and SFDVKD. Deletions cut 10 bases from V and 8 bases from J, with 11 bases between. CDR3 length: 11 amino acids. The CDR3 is CATGDPDEQFF. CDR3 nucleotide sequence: TGTGCCACAGGAGATCCCGATGAGCAGTTCTTC.

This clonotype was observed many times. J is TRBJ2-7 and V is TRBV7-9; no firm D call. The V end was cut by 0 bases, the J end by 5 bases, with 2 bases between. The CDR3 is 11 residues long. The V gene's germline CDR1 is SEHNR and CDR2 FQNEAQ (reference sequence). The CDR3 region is CASSLANEQYF. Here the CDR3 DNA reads TGTGCCAGCAGCTTAGCTAACGAGCAGTACTTC.

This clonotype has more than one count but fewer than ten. CDR3 in amino acids: CASSLGLGDSPLHF. The CDR3 DNA reads as TGTGCCAGCAGCTTAGGTTTGGGAGACTCACCCCTCCACTTT. The rearrangement joins TRBV7-2 to TRBJ1-6; D uncertain. Germline V gene data show CDR1 as SGHTA and CDR2 as FQGNSA. V was cut by 1 base and J by 10 bases, with 11 bases left in between. The CDR3 contains 14 residues.

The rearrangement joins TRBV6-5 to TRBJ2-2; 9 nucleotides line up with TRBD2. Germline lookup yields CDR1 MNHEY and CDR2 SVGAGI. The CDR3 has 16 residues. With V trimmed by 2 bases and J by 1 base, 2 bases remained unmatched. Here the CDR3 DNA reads TGTGCCAGCAGTTACCGACTAGCGGTGAACACCGGGGAGCTGTTTTTT. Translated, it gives CASSYRLAVNTGELFF.

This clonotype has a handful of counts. CDR3 DNA: TGTGCCAGTAGTGTGTCCCCGAACACTGAAGCTTTCTTT. Protein: CASSVSPNTEAFF. V is TRBV19 and J is TRBJ1-1; D remains ambiguous. The germline V and J ends were trimmed by 5 bases and 1 base, with 8 bases remaining between them. Per germline, CDR1 LNHDA and CDR2 SQIVND (reference sequence). The CDR3 sequence is 13 residues long.

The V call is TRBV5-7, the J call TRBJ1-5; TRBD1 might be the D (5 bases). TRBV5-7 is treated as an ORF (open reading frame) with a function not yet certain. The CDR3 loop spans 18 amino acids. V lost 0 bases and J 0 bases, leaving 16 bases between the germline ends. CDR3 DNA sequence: TGTGCCAGCAGCTTGGCGAACCCCTCGGGGGATAGCAATCAGCCCCAGCATTTT. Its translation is CASSLANPSGDSNQPQHF.

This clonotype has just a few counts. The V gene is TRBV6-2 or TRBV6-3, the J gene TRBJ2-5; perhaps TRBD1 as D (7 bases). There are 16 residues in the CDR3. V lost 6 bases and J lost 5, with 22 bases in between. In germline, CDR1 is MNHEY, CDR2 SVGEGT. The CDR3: CASSNFRQGGGETQYF. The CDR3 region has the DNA TGTGCCAGCAGCAACTTTCGACAGGGAGGAGGGGAGACCCAGTACTTC.

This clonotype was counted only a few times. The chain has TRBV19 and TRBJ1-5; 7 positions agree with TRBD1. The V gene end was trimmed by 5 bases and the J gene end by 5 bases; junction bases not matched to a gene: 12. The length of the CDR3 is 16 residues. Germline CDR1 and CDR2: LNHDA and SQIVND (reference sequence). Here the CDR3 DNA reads TGTGCCAGTAGTCAAAGGGGGCCAGAGTCGCATCAGCCCCAGCATTTT. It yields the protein CASSQRGPESHQPQHF.

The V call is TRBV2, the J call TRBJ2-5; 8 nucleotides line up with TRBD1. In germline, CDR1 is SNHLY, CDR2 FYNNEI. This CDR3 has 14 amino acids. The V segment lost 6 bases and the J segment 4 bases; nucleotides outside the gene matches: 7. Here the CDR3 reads CASSRQGLGETQYF. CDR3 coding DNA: TGTGCCAGCAGCAGACAGGGGCTCGGAGAGACCCAGTACTTC.

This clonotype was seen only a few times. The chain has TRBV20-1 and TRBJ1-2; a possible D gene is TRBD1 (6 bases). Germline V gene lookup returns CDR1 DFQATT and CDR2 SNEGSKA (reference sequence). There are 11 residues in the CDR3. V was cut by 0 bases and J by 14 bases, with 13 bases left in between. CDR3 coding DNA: TGCAGTGCTAGAGATGACAGGTTAATAACCTTC. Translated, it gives CSARDDRLITF.